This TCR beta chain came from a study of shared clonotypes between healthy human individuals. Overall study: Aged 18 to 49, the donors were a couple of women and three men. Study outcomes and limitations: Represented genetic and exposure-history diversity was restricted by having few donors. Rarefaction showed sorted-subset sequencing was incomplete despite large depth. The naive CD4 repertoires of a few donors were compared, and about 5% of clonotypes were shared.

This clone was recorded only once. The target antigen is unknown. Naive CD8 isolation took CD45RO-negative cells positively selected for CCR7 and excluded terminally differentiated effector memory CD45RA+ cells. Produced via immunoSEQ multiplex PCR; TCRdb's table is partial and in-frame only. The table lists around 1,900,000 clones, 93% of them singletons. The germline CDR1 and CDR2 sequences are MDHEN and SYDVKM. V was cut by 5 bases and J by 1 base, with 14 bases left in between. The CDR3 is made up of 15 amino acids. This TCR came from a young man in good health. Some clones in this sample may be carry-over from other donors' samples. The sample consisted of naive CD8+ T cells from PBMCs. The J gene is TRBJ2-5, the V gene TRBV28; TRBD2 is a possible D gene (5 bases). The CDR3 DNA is TGTGCCAGCAGTCCCACGGCCGGGGTCCAAGAGACCCAGTACTTC. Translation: CASSPTAGVQETQYF.